The 6 T cell receptor beta chains presented below share a single source sample, sequenced in a study of T cell changes during pregnancy in multiple sclerosis. Libraries were prepared by immunoSEQ multiplex PCR; TCRdb keeps only in-frame clonotypes and omits some of them. The repertoire consists of 35,000 to 40,000 clones, with approximately 92% occurring once and the leading ten covering about 5.5%. The starting material was CD8+ T cells from peripheral blood mononuclear cells, obtained in the third trimester of pregnancy. Every receptor here comes from a female donor with multiple sclerosis, enrolled in a pregnancy study.

The chain combines TRBV19 with TRBJ1-5; D unresolved. The ends were cut back, 3 bases at V and 0 bases at J, with 9 bases in the middle. This CDR3 region has 15 residues. Per the germline V gene, CDR1 is LNHDA and CDR2 is SQIVND (reference sequence). CDR3 sequence (DNA): TGTGCCAGTAGTATTGCACTTTATAGCAATCAGCCCCAGCATTTT. It yields the protein CASSIALYSNQPQHF.

This clone was seen just once. V is TRBV5-1 and J is TRBJ2-7; 11 bases map to TRBD2. With 5 bases clipped from V and 4 bases from J, the junction kept 5 bases outside the gene matches. Germline V gives CDR1 SGHRS, CDR2 YFSETQ. The CDR3 consists of 14 residues. The CDR3 protein is CASRPTSGNYEQYF. In DNA, the CDR3 is TGCGCCAGCAGACCGACTAGCGGGAATTACGAGCAGTACTTC.

This clone was picked up one time. The chain carries TRBV19 and TRBJ2-7, with 10 bases lining up with TRBD2. CDR1 LNHDA and CDR2 SQIVND come from the germline V gene (reference sequence). With V trimmed by 2 bases and J by 2 bases, 3 bases remained unmatched. The CDR3 runs 15 residues. This CDR3 reads CASSIIAGGTYEQYF. DNA for the CDR3: TGTGCCAGTAGTATAATAGCGGGAGGAACCTACGAGCAGTACTTC.

The V gene is TRBV6-6, the J gene TRBJ1-2; the D gene is possibly TRBD1 (5 bases). From germline, CDR1 is MNHNY and CDR2 SVGAGI (reference sequence). The ends were cut back, 6 bases at V and 6 bases at J, with 14 bases in the middle. The CDR3 loop spans 13 amino acids. CDR3 amino acids: CASRGQGQNGYTF. The DNA of the CDR3 is TGTGCCAGCAGGGGCCAGGGTCAAAATGGCTACACCTTC.

This chain joins TRBV4-2 and TRBJ2-1; 10 nucleotides match TRBD2. CDR1 and CDR2 from the germline V gene are LGHNA and YNFKEQ. V lost 4 bases, J lost 5 bases, and 5 bases stayed unmatched. CDR3 length equals 15 residues. In DNA, the CDR3 is TGTGCCAGCAGCCCCGGACTAGCGGATAACAATGAGCAGTTCTTC. Residues: CASSPGLADNNEQFF.

The chain employs TRBV4-1 and TRBJ2-7, with TRBD1 matching over 9 bases. The CDR3 has 16 amino acids. CDR1 and CDR2 (germline): MGHRA, YSYEKL. Trimming removed 0 bases from V and 2 bases from J; junction bases left unmatched: 5. CDR3 region: CASSQENRQGAYEQYF. The CDR3 DNA sequence: TGCGCCAGCAGCCAAGAGAACCGACAGGGGGCCTACGAGCAGTACTTC.